This record concerns one T cell receptor (beta chain) sequence. The antigen it binds to is not known. Per-base quality was not reported, and no clone a single base away is much larger than it. Genomic DNA was extracted from sorted cells for sequencing of the TCRbeta CDR3 region. The immunoSEQ Assay was used to sequence the TCRbeta CDR3 regions. In TCRdb, the immuneACCESS table is reduced to in-frame sequences with V and J assigned. These tables do not hold every clone; where another copy was compared, an unresolved V gene accounts for under half, and the others remain unexplained. A total of 95,000 to 150,000 clones appear in this sample, approximately 92% of them only once. 0.15% to 0.16% of the sample goes to the ten largest clones. The data derive from a study of OX40 agonist ivuxolimab in advanced cancers. Background on the whole study: Ivuxolimab, which targeted the costimulatory receptor OX40 (CD134), was an agonistic, fully human IgG2 monoclonal antibody. Intravenous ivuxolimab was administered to patients every 2 weeks at six dose levels: 0.01, 0.1, 0.3, 1.5, 3 and 10 mg/kg. Of the approximately 50 dose-escalation patients, hepatocellular carcinoma was present in around 20, melanoma in approximately 15, renal cell carcinoma in 9 and head and neck cancer in 9. Partial responses occurred in three dose-escalation patients, of whom one had hepatocellular carcinoma and two had cutaneous melanoma. A male proportion of roughly 80% and a mean age of roughly 55 years, ranging from about 23 to 79, were recorded for the dose-escalation cohort. The paper describes the monotherapy dose-escalation part (N ≈ 52 patients) of the phase I trial of ivuxolimab. Prior anti-PD-1, anti-PD-L1 or anti-CTLA-4 therapy was permitted, and 40% of dose-escalation patients had received checkpoint inhibitors. Peripheral TCRbeta sequencing aimed to test whether ivuxolimab altered TCR sequence diversity and caused clonal T-cell expansion. Points the paper makes about the study in general: The antigen specificity of the clonally expanded peripheral T cells was not determined. After ivuxolimab, expanded clones were on average more numerous among CD8+ T cells than among CD4+ T cells. At doses of 0.1 to 3.0 mg/kg, clonal expansion of both CD4+ and CD8+ T cells in blood was seen between baseline and week 6. Low levels of normalized T-cell clonal expansion were also seen in some patients who did not respond. Partial responders in the 0.1-3.0 mg/kg groups had among the lowest normalized peripheral clonal expansion, especially among CD8+ T cells.

The germline V and J ends show losses of 6 bases and 5 bases respectively, and no gene match explains 8 bases of the junction. From cysteine to phenylalanine, the CDR3 is 15 amino acids long. Only the CDR3 DNA is retained, 45 bases long and in frame from the first base. In the germline V gene (reference sequence), CDR1 corresponds to MNHEY and CDR2 to SMNVEV. The trial excluded patients who had a history of autoimmune disease or who were on systemic immunosuppression. Peripheral blood for TCR sequencing was collected from all dose cohorts at baseline, on cycle 4 day 1, and on cycle 7 day 1. Samples came from an open-label, multicenter, first-in-human phase I dose-escalation trial of ivuxolimab. Adults with locally advanced or metastatic melanoma, renal cell carcinoma, hepatocellular carcinoma or head and neck squamous cell carcinoma were enrolled in the trial. Before TCR sequencing, CD4+ T cells and CD8+ T cells from peripheral blood were sorted into separate populations.

The rearranged chain carries TRBV27 and TRBJ2-1; 9 middle bases align to TRBD1. The sequencing used CD4+ or CD8+ T cells sorted from blood, collected in a trial of the OX40 agonist ivuxolimab. The TCR comes from an adult with an advanced solid tumor such as melanoma, head and neck, liver or kidney cancer. The nucleotides read TGTGCCAGCAGGGGGACAGGGAGACCACACAATGAGCAGTTCTTC. The resulting protein is CASRGTGRPHNEQFF.